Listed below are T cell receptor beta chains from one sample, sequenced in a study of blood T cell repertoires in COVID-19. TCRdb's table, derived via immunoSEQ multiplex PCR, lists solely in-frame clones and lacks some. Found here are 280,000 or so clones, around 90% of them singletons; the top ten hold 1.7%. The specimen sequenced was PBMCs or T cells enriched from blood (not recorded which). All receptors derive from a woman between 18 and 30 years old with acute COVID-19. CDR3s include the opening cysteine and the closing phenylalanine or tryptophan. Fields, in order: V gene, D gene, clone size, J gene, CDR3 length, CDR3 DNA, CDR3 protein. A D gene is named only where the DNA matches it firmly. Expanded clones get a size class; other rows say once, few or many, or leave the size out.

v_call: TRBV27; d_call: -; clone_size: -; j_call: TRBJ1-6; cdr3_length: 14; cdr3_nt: TGTGCCAGCCTGGGGACAAGCTATAATTCACCCCTCCACTTT; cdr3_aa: CASLGTSYNSPLHF
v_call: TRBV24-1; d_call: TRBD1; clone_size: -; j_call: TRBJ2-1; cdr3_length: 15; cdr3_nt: TGTGCCACCAGTGTTGGGGGACAGGGGTACAATGAGCAGTTCTTC; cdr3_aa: CATSVGGQGYNEQFF
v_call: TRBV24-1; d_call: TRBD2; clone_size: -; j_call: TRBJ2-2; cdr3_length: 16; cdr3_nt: TGTGCCACCAGTGCCCACACTAGCGGGAGGACCGGGGAGCTGTTTTTT; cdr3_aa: CATSAHTSGRTGELFF
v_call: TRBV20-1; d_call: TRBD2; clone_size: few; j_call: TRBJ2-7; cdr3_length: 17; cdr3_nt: TGCAGTGCTAGTTGGGTGGCTAGCGGGAGGGGGACCTACGAGCAGTACTTC; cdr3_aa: CSASWVASGRGTYEQYF
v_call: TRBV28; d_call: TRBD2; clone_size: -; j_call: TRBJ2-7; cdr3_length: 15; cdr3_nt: TGTGCCAGCAGTTTGCTAGCGGCAAGCTCCTACGAGCAGTACTTC; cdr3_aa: CASSLLAASSYEQYF
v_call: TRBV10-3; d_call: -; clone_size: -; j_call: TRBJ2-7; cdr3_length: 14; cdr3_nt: TGTGCCATCAGTGACACAGGGCCTACTTACGAGCAGTACTTC; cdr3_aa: CAISDTGPTYEQYF
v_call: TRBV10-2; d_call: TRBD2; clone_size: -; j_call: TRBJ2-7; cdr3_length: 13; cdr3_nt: TGCGCCAGCAGCCAGGGACTAACCTACGAGCAGTACTTC; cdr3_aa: CASSQGLTYEQYF
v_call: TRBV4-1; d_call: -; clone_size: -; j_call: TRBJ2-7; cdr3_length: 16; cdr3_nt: TGCGCCAGCAGCCAGGCTGACATTCCCAGCTCCTACGAGCAGTACTTC; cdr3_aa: CASSQADIPSSYEQYF
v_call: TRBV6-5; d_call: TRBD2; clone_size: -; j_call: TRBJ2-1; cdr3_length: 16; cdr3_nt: TGTGCCAGCAGTTACTCTAGCGGGAGCTCCTACAATGAGCAGTTCTTC; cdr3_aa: CASSYSSGSSYNEQFF
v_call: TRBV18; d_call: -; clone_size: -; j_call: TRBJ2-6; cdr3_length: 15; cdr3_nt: TGTGCCAGCTCACCAGCGGCCTCTGGGGCCAACGTCCTGACTTTC; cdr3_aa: CASSPAASGANVLTF
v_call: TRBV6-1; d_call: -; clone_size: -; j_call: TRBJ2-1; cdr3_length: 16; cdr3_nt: TGTGCCAGCAGAGAAGGAGGGACAAGGGCCTACAATGAGCAGTTCTTC; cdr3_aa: CASREGGTRAYNEQFF
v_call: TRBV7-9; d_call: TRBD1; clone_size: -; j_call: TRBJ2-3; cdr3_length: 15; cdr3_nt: TGTGCCAGCAGCTTGACAGGGAGTCCCACAGATACGCAGTATTTT; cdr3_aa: CASSLTGSPTDTQYF
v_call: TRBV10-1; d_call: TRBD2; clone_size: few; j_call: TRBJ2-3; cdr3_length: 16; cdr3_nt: TGCGCCAGCAGTGAGGGACTAGCGGGAGCGGGAGATACGCAGTATTTT; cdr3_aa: CASSEGLAGAGDTQYF
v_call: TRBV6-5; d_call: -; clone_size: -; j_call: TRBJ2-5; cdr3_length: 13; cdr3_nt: TGTGCCAGCAAGAGGACATTTCCGGAGACCCAGTACTTC; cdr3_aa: CASKRTFPETQYF
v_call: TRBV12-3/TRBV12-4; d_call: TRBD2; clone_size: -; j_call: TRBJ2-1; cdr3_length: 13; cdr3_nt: TGTGCCAGCAAAATAGCGGGAGGTAATGAGCAGTTCTTC; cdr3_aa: CASKIAGGNEQFF
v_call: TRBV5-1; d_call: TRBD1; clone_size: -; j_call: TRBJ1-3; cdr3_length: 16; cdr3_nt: TGCGCCAGCAGCTCCCGACAGGGTAGTATTGGAAACACCATATATTTT; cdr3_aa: CASSSRQGSIGNTIYF
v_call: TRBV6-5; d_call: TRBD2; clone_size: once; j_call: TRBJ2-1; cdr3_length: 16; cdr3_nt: TGTGCCAGCAGTTACGTAGCGGGAGGGCCCTACAATGAGCAGTTCTTC; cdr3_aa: CASSYVAGGPYNEQFF
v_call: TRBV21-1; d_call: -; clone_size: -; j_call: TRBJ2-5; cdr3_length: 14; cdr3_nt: TGTGCCAGCAGCACACTTTTGTTCTTAGAGACCCAGTACTTC; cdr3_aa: CASSTLLFLETQYF
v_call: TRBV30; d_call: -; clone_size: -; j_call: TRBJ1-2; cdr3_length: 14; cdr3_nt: TGTGCCTGGACTTTCTTAGGGGAGGGTTATGGCTACACCTTC; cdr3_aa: CAWTFLGEGYGYTF
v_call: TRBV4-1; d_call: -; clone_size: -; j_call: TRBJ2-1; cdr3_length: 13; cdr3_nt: TGCGCCAGCAGCCATATCGGGGGGCATGAGCAGTTCTTC; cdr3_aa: CASSHIGGHEQFF
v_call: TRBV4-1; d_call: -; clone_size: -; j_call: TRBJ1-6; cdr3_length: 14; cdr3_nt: TGCGCCAGCAGTCGGGGAGTAAGGGATTCACCCCTCCACTTT; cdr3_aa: CASSRGVRDSPLHF
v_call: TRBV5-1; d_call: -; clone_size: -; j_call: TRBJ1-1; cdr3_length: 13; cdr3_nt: TGCGCCAGCAGCCGTCAGTCGAACACTGAAGCTTTCTTT; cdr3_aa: CASSRQSNTEAFF
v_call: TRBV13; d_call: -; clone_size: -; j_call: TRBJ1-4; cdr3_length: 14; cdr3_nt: TGTGCCAGCAGCTTAGCCGGACTTAATGAAAAACTGTTTTTT; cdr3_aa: CASSLAGLNEKLFF
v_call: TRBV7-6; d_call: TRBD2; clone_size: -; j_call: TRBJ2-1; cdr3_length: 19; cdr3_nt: TGTGCCAGCAGCTTAGCAGCGACTAGCGGGCTTTACTCCTACAATGAGCAGTTCTTC; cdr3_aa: CASSLAATSGLYSYNEQFF
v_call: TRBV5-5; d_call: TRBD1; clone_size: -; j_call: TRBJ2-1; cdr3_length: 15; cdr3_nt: TGTGCCAGCAGCAAGGCCGGGACAGAGTACAATGAGCAGTTCTTC; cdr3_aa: CASSKAGTEYNEQFF
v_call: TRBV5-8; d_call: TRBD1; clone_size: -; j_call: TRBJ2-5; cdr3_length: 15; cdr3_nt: TGTGCCAGCAGCTCCTCCGGGACAGGGAAAGAGACCCAGTACTTC; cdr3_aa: CASSSSGTGKETQYF
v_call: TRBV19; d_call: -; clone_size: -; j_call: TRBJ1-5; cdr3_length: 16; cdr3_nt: TGTGCCAGTAGTCCTGGGTTCGGGTTTAGCAATCAGCCCCAGCATTTT; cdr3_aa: CASSPGFGFSNQPQHF